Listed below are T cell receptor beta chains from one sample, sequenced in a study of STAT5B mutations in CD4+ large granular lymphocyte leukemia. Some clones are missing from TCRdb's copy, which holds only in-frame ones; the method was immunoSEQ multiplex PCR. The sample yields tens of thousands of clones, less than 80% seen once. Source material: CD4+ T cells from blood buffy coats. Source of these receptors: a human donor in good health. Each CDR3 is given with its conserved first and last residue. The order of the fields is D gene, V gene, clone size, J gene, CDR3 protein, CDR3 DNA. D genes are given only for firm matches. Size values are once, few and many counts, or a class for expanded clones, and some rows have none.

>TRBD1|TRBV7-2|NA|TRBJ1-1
CASSLFGGQGRNTEAFF
TGTGCCAGCAGCTTATTTGGGGGACAGGGTCGGAACACTGAAGCTTTCTTT
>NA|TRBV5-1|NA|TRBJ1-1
CASSIEGGAGNTEAFF
TGCGCCAGCAGCATCGAGGGGGGCGCGGGGAACACTGAAGCTTTCTTT
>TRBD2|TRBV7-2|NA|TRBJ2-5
CASSLDAGEVETQYF
TGTGCCAGCAGCTTAGATGCGGGGGAGGTTGAGACCCAGTACTTC
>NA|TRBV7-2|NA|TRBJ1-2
CASSSGTHYGYTF
TGTGCCAGCAGCTCCGGGACACACTATGGCTACACCTTC
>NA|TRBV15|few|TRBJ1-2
CATSRDAYYGYTF
TGTGCCACCAGCAGAGACGCATACTATGGCTACACCTTC
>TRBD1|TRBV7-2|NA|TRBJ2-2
CASSLGTGTRELFF
TGTGCCAGCAGCTTAGGGACAGGGACCAGGGAGCTGTTTTTT
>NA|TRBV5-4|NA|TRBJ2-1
CASSLAGGRLYEQFF
TGTGCCAGCAGCTTGGCCGGGGGGCGCTTGTATGAGCAGTTCTTC
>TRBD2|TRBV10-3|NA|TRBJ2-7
CAISEGTSGRGEQYF
TGTGCCATCAGTGAGGGGACTAGCGGGAGAGGAGAGCAGTACTTC
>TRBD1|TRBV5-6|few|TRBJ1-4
CASSEYRGGNEKLFF
TGTGCCAGCAGCGAGTACAGGGGCGGGAATGAAAAACTGTTTTTT
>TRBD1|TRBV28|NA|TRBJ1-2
CASRPRQGGGYGYTF
TGTGCCAGCAGGCCTAGACAGGGAGGAGGTTATGGCTACACCTTC
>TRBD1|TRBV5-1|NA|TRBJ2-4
CASSWIQGAQNIQYF
TGCGCCAGCAGCTGGATACAGGGGGCTCAGAACATTCAGTACTTC
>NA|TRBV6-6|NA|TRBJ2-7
CASSWMGEQYF
TGTGCCAGCAGTTGGATGGGCGAGCAGTACTTC
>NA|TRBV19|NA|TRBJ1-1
CASSIGGGGTEAFF
TGTGCCAGTAGTATCGGCGGCGGGGGGACTGAAGCTTTCTTT
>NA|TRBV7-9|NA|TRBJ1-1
CASSPRNTEAFF
TGTGCCAGCAGCCCTCGAAACACTGAAGCTTTCTTT
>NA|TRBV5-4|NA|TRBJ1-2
CASSPTRDGYTF
TGTGCCAGCAGCCCAACGAGGGATGGCTACACCTTC
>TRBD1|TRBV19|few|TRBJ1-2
CASSIRTGGYYGYTF
TGTGCCAGTAGTATCCGGACAGGGGGCTACTATGGCTACACCTTC
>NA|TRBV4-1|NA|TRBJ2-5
CASSQDRGGIKTQYF
TGCGCCAGCAGCCAAGATCGAGGCGGGATAAAGACCCAGTACTTC
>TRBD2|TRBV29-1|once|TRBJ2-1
CSVARTSGRREQFF
TGCAGCGTTGCTAGGACTAGCGGGAGACGCGAGCAGTTCTTC
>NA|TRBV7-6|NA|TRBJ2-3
CASSQESTDTQYF
TGTGCCAGCAGCCAAGAGAGCACAGATACGCAGTATTTT
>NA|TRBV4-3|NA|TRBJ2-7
CASSQVVDYEQYF
TGCGCCAGCAGCCAAGTGGTGGACTACGAGCAGTACTTC
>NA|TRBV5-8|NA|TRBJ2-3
CASIRLGTDTQYF
TGTGCCAGCATAAGGCTTGGCACAGATACGCAGTATTTT
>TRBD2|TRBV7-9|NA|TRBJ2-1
CASSLELAGGQAQFF
TGTGCCAGCAGCTTAGAACTAGCGGGAGGGCAAGCGCAGTTCTTC
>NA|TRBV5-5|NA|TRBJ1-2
CASSSQVTYGYTF
TGTGCCAGCAGTTCACAGGTGACCTATGGCTACACCTTC
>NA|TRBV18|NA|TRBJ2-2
CASSRVGTGELFF
TGTGCCAGCTCACGAGTGGGCACCGGGGAGCTGTTTTTT
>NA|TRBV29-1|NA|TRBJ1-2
CSVEEARRMGVVGGYGYTF
TGCAGCGTTGAAGAGGCCCGTCGGATGGGCGTGGTCGGGGGATATGGCTACACCTTC
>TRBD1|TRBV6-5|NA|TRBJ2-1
CASRTTGESGNEQFF
TGTGCCAGCAGAACGACAGGGGAGTCCGGCAATGAGCAGTTCTTC
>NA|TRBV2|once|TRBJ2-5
CASRRELGETQYF
TGTGCCAGCAGACGGGAGTTGGGAGAGACCCAGTACTTC
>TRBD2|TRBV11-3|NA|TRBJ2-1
CASSLPSGGRYNEQFF
TGTGCCAGCAGCTTACCTAGCGGGGGGCGTTACAATGAGCAGTTCTTC
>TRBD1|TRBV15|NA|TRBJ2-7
CATQKDPGQGYEQYF
TGTGCCACACAAAAAGACCCGGGACAGGGCTACGAGCAGTACTTC
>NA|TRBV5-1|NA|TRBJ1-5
CASSLTGRSNQPQHF
TGCGCCAGCAGTCTTACAGGGAGGAGCAATCAGCCCCAGCATTTT
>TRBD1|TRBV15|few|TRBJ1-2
CATSATLQGINYGYTF
TGTGCCACCAGCGCGACCCTACAGGGGATTAACTATGGCTACACCTTC
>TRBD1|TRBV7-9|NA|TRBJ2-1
CASSLAPGQGGFNEQFF
TGTGCCAGCAGCTTAGCTCCCGGACAGGGGGGTTTCAATGAGCAGTTCTTC
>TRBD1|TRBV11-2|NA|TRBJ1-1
CASSFQQGAEAFF
TGTGCCAGCAGCTTCCAGCAGGGGGCCGAAGCTTTCTTT
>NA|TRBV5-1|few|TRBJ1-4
CASSLWGNEKLFF
TGCGCCAGCAGCTTATGGGGGAATGAAAAACTGTTTTTT
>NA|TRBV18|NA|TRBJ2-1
CASSPPRLRDGEQFF
TGTGCCAGCTCACCACCCCGCCTGCGGGATGGTGAGCAGTTCTTC
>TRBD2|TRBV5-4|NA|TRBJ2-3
CASSREGHSTDTQYF
TGTGCCAGCAGCCGGGAGGGGCATAGCACAGATACGCAGTATTTT
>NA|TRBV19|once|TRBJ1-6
CASTPDGGINSPLHF
TGTGCCAGTACCCCGGACGGAGGGATTAATTCACCCCTCCACTTT
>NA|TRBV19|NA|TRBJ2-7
CASSIGADYEQYF
TGTGCCAGTAGTATCGGAGCGGATTACGAGCAGTACTTC
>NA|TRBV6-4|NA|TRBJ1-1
CASSSLAGGNTEAFF
TGTGCCAGCAGTTCCCTCGCGGGGGGTAACACTGAAGCTTTCTTT
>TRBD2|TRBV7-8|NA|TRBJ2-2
CASSRTSGGQNTGELFF
TGTGCCAGCAGCCGGACTAGCGGGGGCCAGAACACCGGGGAGCTGTTTTTT
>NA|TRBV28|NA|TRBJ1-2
CASSFVGYGYTF
TGTGCCAGCAGTTTTGTTGGGTATGGCTACACCTTC
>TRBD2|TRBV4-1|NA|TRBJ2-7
CASSQKLTSGRSSEQYF
TGCGCCAGCAGCCAAAAACTGACTAGCGGGAGGTCGTCGGAGCAGTACTTC